The T cell receptor (beta chain) described here comes from a study of early T cells in non-severe SARS-CoV-2 infection. CDR1 is LGHDT, CDR2 YNNKEL, per germline (reference sequence). Trimming shortened V by 0 bases and J by 2 bases, and 6 bases separated the two germline ends. The CDR3 contains 14 residues. Each CDR3 protein gets one entry after TCRdb re-called the 5' RACE reads with MiXCR. The table includes about 80,000 distinct CDR3 sequences, about 13% detected once. This sequence was found in an adult who was a healthcare worker with PCR-confirmed SARS-CoV-2 infection or an uninfected control (not recorded which). The chain carries TRBV3-1 and TRBJ2-3; unclear D gene. The sequencing sample was made of whole blood. The CDR3 nucleotides read TGTGCCAGCAGCCAAGAGACCGCCACAGATACGCAGTATTTT. This translates into CASSQETATDTQYF.